This is a list of T cell receptor beta chains from one sample in a study of cytomegalovirus exposure and HLA in healthy donors. The table came from immunoSEQ multiplex PCR; TCRdb's copy has only in-frame clones and leaves some out. The sample consists of around 180,000 clones, approximately 78% of them appearing once. The sample was PBMCs. These receptors were obtained from a woman aged 45-59 years in good health and CMV-seropositive. Both conserved end residues are part of each CDR3. The D gene is left open where the match is weak. Size values are once, few and many counts, or a class for expanded clones, and some rows have none.

j_gene: TRBJ2-7; abundance: NA; d_gene: TRBD1; v_gene: TRBV6-6; CDR3nt: TGTGCCAGCAGCCCGGACAGGGCTTACGAGCAGTACTTC; CDR3aa: CASSPDRAYEQYF
j_gene: TRBJ2-1; abundance: NA; d_gene: NA; v_gene: TRBV5-5; CDR3nt: TGTGCCAGCAGCCTCGAACCGGGCTCCTACAATGAGCAGTTCTTC; CDR3aa: CASSLEPGSYNEQFF
j_gene: TRBJ2-3; abundance: NA; d_gene: NA; v_gene: TRBV7-3; CDR3nt: TGTGCCAGCAGCCGCCGTGGATTAGCGTCAGATACGCAGTATTTT; CDR3aa: CASSRRGLASDTQYF
j_gene: TRBJ1-1; abundance: NA; d_gene: NA; v_gene: TRBV10-1; CDR3nt: TGCGCCAGCAGTGGCGTGTTAATGAGCACTGAAGCTTTCTTT; CDR3aa: CASSGVLMSTEAFF
j_gene: TRBJ1-5; abundance: few; d_gene: NA; v_gene: TRBV7-8; CDR3nt: TGTGCCAGCAGCCGGAGGAGGGTTGCGAGCAATCAGCCCCAGCATTTT; CDR3aa: CASSRRRVASNQPQHF
j_gene: TRBJ2-3; abundance: once; d_gene: TRBD2; v_gene: TRBV13; CDR3nt: TGTGCCAGCAGCTCGACAACTAGCGGGGGCACAGATACGCAGTATTTT; CDR3aa: CASSSTTSGGTDTQYF
j_gene: TRBJ1-5; abundance: NA; d_gene: NA; v_gene: TRBV2; CDR3nt: TGTGCCAGCTCGGGAGGGGCCCAGCATTTT; CDR3aa: CASSGGAQHF
j_gene: TRBJ2-3; abundance: NA; d_gene: TRBD2; v_gene: TRBV9; CDR3nt: TGTGCCAGCAGCCCTGCGGGGGGTTTTCAAGATACGCAGTATTTT; CDR3aa: CASSPAGGFQDTQYF
j_gene: TRBJ1-1; abundance: NA; d_gene: NA; v_gene: TRBV7-2; CDR3nt: TGTGCCAGCAGCCCGGTGGGACTTCACACTGAAGCTTTCTTT; CDR3aa: CASSPVGLHTEAFF
j_gene: TRBJ1-6; abundance: once; d_gene: TRBD1; v_gene: TRBV30; CDR3nt: TGTGCCTGGACCCAAACCGGGACAGGGGGGAATTCACCCCTCCACTTT; CDR3aa: CAWTQTGTGGNSPLHF
j_gene: TRBJ2-3; abundance: NA; d_gene: TRBD1; v_gene: TRBV18; CDR3nt: TGTGCCAGCTCATATGACAGGGCTAGCACAGATACGCAGTATTTT; CDR3aa: CASSYDRASTDTQYF
j_gene: TRBJ2-1; abundance: NA; d_gene: NA; v_gene: TRBV5-5; CDR3nt: TGTGCCAGCAGCTTGGGACTCTACAATGAGCAGTTCTTC; CDR3aa: CASSLGLYNEQFF
j_gene: TRBJ1-2; abundance: NA; d_gene: TRBD1; v_gene: TRBV6-1; CDR3nt: TGTGCCAGCACCCGGACAGGGGACTATGGCTACACCTTC; CDR3aa: CASTRTGDYGYTF
j_gene: TRBJ2-1; abundance: NA; d_gene: NA; v_gene: TRBV7-9; CDR3nt: TGTGCCACCTCCGGGAGCGATGAGCAGTTCTTC; CDR3aa: CATSGSDEQFF
j_gene: TRBJ2-3; abundance: NA; d_gene: NA; v_gene: TRBV6-1; CDR3nt: TGTGCCAGCAGTGAACGGGGGACTCGGGGAAGGGGTACGCAGTATTTT; CDR3aa: CASSERGTRGRGTQYF
j_gene: TRBJ2-5; abundance: NA; d_gene: TRBD1; v_gene: TRBV5-1; CDR3nt: TGCGCCAGCAGCTTGGGACAGGGGGCGGCGGAGACCCAGTACTTC; CDR3aa: CASSLGQGAAETQYF
j_gene: TRBJ1-1; abundance: NA; d_gene: TRBD1; v_gene: TRBV12-5; CDR3nt: TGTGCTAGTGGTCCCTCTGGAGGGGGCTTGATCATGAACACTGAAGCTTTCTTT; CDR3aa: CASGPSGGGLIMNTEAFF
j_gene: TRBJ2-4; abundance: NA; d_gene: NA; v_gene: TRBV29-1; CDR3nt: TGCAGCGTTGGCGGCGGAAACATTCAGTACTTC; CDR3aa: CSVGGGNIQYF